The present T cell receptor beta chain was sequenced within a study of T-cell memory formation after mild COVID-19. TCRdb re-called the 5' RACE reads with MiXCR, one entry per CDR3 protein. This table holds around 310,000 distinct CDR3 sequences, roughly an eighth found once. This clonotype was counted only a few times. J was trimmed by 6 bases and V by 0 bases; bases with no gene match: 11. The germline V gene encodes CDR1 LGHDT and CDR2 YNNKEL (reference sequence). The CDR3 runs to 17 residues. The sequenced sample consisted of PBMCs or a T cell subset sorted from them (not recorded which). This sequence joins TRBV3-1 and TRBJ1-5; the match to TRBD1 covers 7 bases. This clonotype was sampled from a man between 18 and 35 years old who had mild COVID-19 (a few samples of this study predate the infection). Cell type and time point are not known. The chain's CDR3 is CASSQDSGQVTVQPQHF. CDR3 coding DNA: TGTGCCAGCAGCCAAGATTCTGGACAGGTCACGGTTCAGCCCCAGCATTTT.